This T cell receptor (beta chain) is from a study of blood T cell repertoires in COVID-19. Study-wide background: T cells, B-cell-depleted T cells, or PBMCs supplied cDNA or gDNA.

Trimming cost V 1 base and J 8 bases, with 8 bases left between them. This CDR3 has 11 amino acids. Germline V gene data show CDR1 as DFQATT and CDR2 as SNEGSKA (reference sequence). Authors' methods: The authors estimated nucleated cell counts from reference gene primer amplification. TCRdb's table, derived via immunoSEQ multiplex PCR, lists solely in-frame clones and lacks some. V and J calls and clone size are as listed in that table; D and trimming were resolved from the DNA. This table holds fewer than 250,000 clones, around 90% found once. The TCR sequence derives from a man aged 65 to 85 with acute or convalescent COVID-19. V is TRBV20-1 and J is TRBJ1-1; D is uncertain. What was sequenced was peripheral blood. CDR3 nucleotide sequence: TGCAGTGCTAGAGTTACAGAGGAAGCTTTCTTT. Translated, it gives CSARVTEEAFF.